This TCR beta chain is from a study of Ad26.COV2.S vaccination and SARS-CoV-2 variants. Overall study results and limits: Vaccinees displayed broader spike-specific TCR repertoires than placebo recipients.

Stated treatment: about 20 received Ad26.COV2.S at low or high dose, single or two shots; 5 received placebo; per-sample allocation not given. Sampling took place 63 days after the first vaccine or placebo injection. CDR1 is SGHTA and CDR2 is FQGTGA in the germline V gene. Trimming cost V 5 bases and J 4 bases, with 11 bases left between them. CDR3 length equals 13 residues. With regard to this clone: As yet, its antigen is unknown.

Sequencing was performed with immunoSEQ multiplex PCR; in TCRdb, only in-frame clones are kept and a portion is missing. The data hold about 350,000 clones, with about 88% observed a single time. The receptor comes from a person between 18 and 59 years old who received the Ad26.COV2.S COVID-19 vaccine or a placebo. The chain recombines TRBV7-3 with TRBJ2-5; weak D call: TRBD2 (5 bases). This sample comprised peripheral blood, obtained in a trial of Ad26.COV2.S vaccine versus placebo. The CDR3 nucleotides read TGTGCCAGCAGCCGAGGGCTCGGAGAGACCCAGTACTTC. Its translation: CASSRGLGETQYF. The full variable domain, completed using reference TRBV7-3 and TRBJ2-5, is GAGVSQTPSNKVTEKGKYVELRCDPISGHTALYWYRQSLGQGPEFLIYFQGTGAADDSGLPNDRFFAVRPEGSVSTLKIQRTERGDSAVYLCASSRGLGETQYFGPGTRLLVL.